Below are 7 T cell receptor beta chains sequenced from a single sample in a study of T-cell reconstitution after alpha-beta-depleted transplantation in children. As it was prepared, the TCRbeta library received unique molecular identifiers. TCRdb re-analysed the PCR reads in MiXCR, keeping a single row per CDR3 protein. Altogether around 960,000 distinct CDR3 sequences are present, roughly 29% being singletons, with the ten largest covering around 30%. Material: PBMCs, mostly from graft donor cells, obtained 360 days after TCRalphabeta/CD19-depleted stem cell transplant. The receptors shown here come from a boy younger than two who had a stem cell transplant for SCID, so the T cells may come from the graft donor.

This clonotype came up many times. The chain couples TRBV28 to TRBJ1-4, with TRBD1 identical over 8 bases. The CDR3 spans 14 residues. The germline V gene encodes CDR1 MDHEN and CDR2 SYDVKM. V shed 6 bases and J 5 bases; nucleotides not matched to a gene: 5. CDR3 residues: CASRADRVNEKLFF. In DNA, the CDR3 is TGTGCCAGCAGAGCGGACAGGGTAAATGAAAAACTGTTTTTT.

This clonotype was seen more than once but under ten times. The rearrangement uses TRBV5-1 and TRBJ2-3, with a possible D match to TRBD1 (5 bases). CDR3 length: 15 amino acids. V lost 7 bases and J 0 bases, leaving 15 bases between the germline ends. CDR1 SGHRS and CDR2 YFSETQ come from the germline V gene. The CDR3 spells CASARDSPSTDTQYF. CDR3 coding DNA: TGCGCCAGCGCGCGCGACAGCCCTAGCACAGATACGCAGTATTTT.

This clonotype was found once. The rearrangement joins TRBV7-2 to TRBJ2-7; TRBD1 aligns across 7 bases. CDR1 SGHTA and CDR2 FQGNSA come from the germline V gene. Losses at the gene ends were 3 bases for V and 3 bases for J; bases not matched to a gene: 11. CDR3 length equals 16 residues. The CDR3 spells CASSLVGTDYLYEQYF. CDR3 nucleotide sequence: TGTGCCAGCAGCTTGGTAGGGACAGATTACCTCTACGAGCAGTACTTC. The full variable domain, in which reference TRBV7-2 and TRBJ2-7 provide the parts outside the CDR3, is GAGVSQSPSNKVTEKGKDVELRCDPISGHTALYWYRQSLGQGLEFLIYFQGNSAPDKSGLPSDRFSAERTGGSVSTLTIQRTQQEDSAVYLCASSLVGTDYLYEQYFGPGTRLTVT.

This clonotype was seen a few times. This rearrangement joins TRBV5-1 to TRBJ1-1, with TRBD1 matching over 8 bases. This CDR3 is built from 16 residues. The germline gives CDR1 SGHRS, CDR2 YFSETQ. The trim removed 0 bases at V and 3 bases at J, leaving 7 bases unmatched. The CDR3 region has the DNA TGCGCCAGCAGCTTGGGGACAGGGAGACTACACACTGAAGCTTTCTTT. This gives the protein CASSLGTGRLHTEAFF. Filled out from reference TRBV5-1 and TRBJ1-1, the complete variable domain reads KAGVTQTPRYLIKTRGQQVTLSCSPISGHRSVSWYQQTPGQGLQFLFEYFSETQRNKGNFPGRFSGRQFSNSRSEMNVSTLELGDSALYLCASSLGTGRLHTEAFFGQGTRLTVV.

This clonotype was seen many times. The V gene is TRBV20-1, the J gene TRBJ2-3, with D hard to call. This CDR3 contains 19 residues. Trimming removed 4 bases at V and 1 base at J, with 27 bases between. Germline CDR1 and CDR2: DFQATT and SNEGSKA (reference sequence). In DNA form, the CDR3 reads TGCAGTGCTAACAGTGTATCGCACCTTTTCCCGCTAGGCACAGATACGCAGTATTTT. This encodes CSANSVSHLFPLGTDTQYF.

The chain recombines TRBV6-1 with TRBJ1-3, with D unclear. V was shortened by 10 bases and J by 3 bases, with 19 bases between the two germline ends. The germline V gene encodes CDR1 MNHNS and CDR2 SASEGT. The CDR3 runs to 15 residues. The CDR3 loop is CATRRLRAVGNTIYF. The CDR3 DNA is TGTGCCACCAGACGCTTGAGGGCCGTTGGAAACACCATATATTTT.

The J gene is TRBJ2-7, the V gene TRBV20-1, with 11 bases that match TRBD2. Germline values: CDR1 DFQATT, CDR2 SNEGSKA (reference sequence). V was clipped by 3 bases and J by 3 bases; unmatched bases: 7. The CDR3 has 15 residues. DNA of the CDR3: TGCAGTGCTAGTGGCCTAGCGGGGGGAGTCTACGAGCAGTACTTC. Its protein is CSASGLAGGVYEQYF.